Listed below are T cell receptor beta chains from one sample, sequenced in a study of blood T cell repertoires in COVID-19. The assay was immunoSEQ multiplex PCR, and TCRdb's table has in-frame clones only and misses some. Of more than 250,000 clones listed, around 80% are singletons. Sequencing was performed on PBMCs or T cells enriched from blood (not recorded which). The receptor source for this set is a man aged 35-49 years who had been exposed to COVID-19. Both conserved end residues are part of each CDR3. The D gene is left open where the match is weak. Some rows mark clone size as missing; the rest say once, few, many or name a class of expanded clone.

V gene,clone size,J gene,D gene,CDR3 protein,CDR3 DNA
TRBV7-2,NA,TRBJ2-3,TRBD1,CASSLTRGRSTDTQYF,TGTGCCAGCAGCTTAACCAGGGGGAGAAGCACAGATACGCAGTATTTT
TRBV7-9,NA,TRBJ1-1,NA,CASSSDSYSAFF,TGTGCCAGCAGCTCAGACAGTTACTCAGCTTTCTTT
TRBV5-4,NA,TRBJ2-1,TRBD2,CASSREGSSYNEQFF,TGTGCCAGCAGCCGGGAGGGGAGCTCCTACAATGAGCAGTTCTTC
TRBV4-1,NA,TRBJ2-7,NA,CASSQITGQTYEQYF,TGCGCCAGCAGCCAAATAACAGGACAAACCTACGAGCAGTACTTC
TRBV13,once,TRBJ2-3,NA,CASSEGGDTQYF,TGTGCCAGCAGCGAGGGGGGGGATACGCAGTATTTT
TRBV19,NA,TRBJ2-3,NA,CASSHNTGYLGQYF,TGTGCCAGTAGTCATAATACAGGGTACCTTGGGCAGTATTTT
TRBV3-1/TRBV3-2,once,TRBJ2-7,NA,CASSQDPAASSLIYYEQYF,TGTGCCAGCAGCCAAGACCCGGCCGCCTCTAGCCTCATCTACTACGAGCAGTACTTC
TRBV7-8,few,TRBJ1-1,TRBD1,CASSPDRGFGNTEAFF,TGTGCCAGCAGCCCGGACAGGGGATTTGGGAACACTGAAGCTTTCTTT
TRBV30,NA,TRBJ2-1,TRBD2,CAWSRGIAGVGEQFF,TGTGCCTGGAGTCGGGGGATAGCGGGAGTTGGTGAGCAGTTCTTC
TRBV29-1,NA,TRBJ1-1,NA,CSVEKQGLTEAFF,TGCAGCGTTGAAAAACAGGGCCTGACTGAAGCTTTCTTT
TRBV4-2,NA,TRBJ2-5,TRBD2,CASSQGVAGQAGETQYF,TGTGCCAGCAGCCAGGGGGTAGCGGGGCAGGCCGGGGAGACCCAGTACTTC
TRBV6-2/TRBV6-3,NA,TRBJ1-1,NA,CASSYSNRQITLEAFF,TGTGCCAGCAGTTACTCGAACCGACAGATAACACTTGAAGCTTTCTTT
TRBV25-1,NA,TRBJ2-5,TRBD1,CASSGPGQGFQETQYF,TGTGCCAGCAGTGGCCCGGGACAGGGGTTTCAAGAGACCCAGTACTTC
TRBV15,NA,TRBJ2-7,TRBD2,CATSGRSGDLAAYEQYF,TGTGCCACCAGCGGGCGCTCTGGGGACCTAGCGGCGTACGAGCAGTACTTC
TRBV3-1/TRBV3-2,NA,TRBJ1-5,NA,CASSNSGQQPQHF,TGTGCCAGCAGCAACTCAGGGCAACAGCCCCAGCATTTT
TRBV10-3,NA,TRBJ2-2,NA,CAISATIRYGELFF,TGTGCCATCAGCGCAACAATACGATATGGGGAGCTGTTTTTT